This T cell receptor beta chain was sequenced in a study of shared clonotypes between healthy human individuals. Study observations and caveats: Across subsets, estimated richness was generally greater for naive than for memory populations.

Remarks on this clone: Its antigen is currently unknown.

Deep-level running was used for the assay. Produced via immunoSEQ multiplex PCR; TCRdb's table is partial and in-frame only. The data hold around 2.5 million clones, with 80% to 95% observed a single time. The CDR3 spans 17 residues. Trimming pared 5 bases from V and 5 bases from J, leaving 24 bases between. CDR1 LNHNV and CDR2 YYDKDF come from the germline V gene (reference sequence). The TCR originated in a man between 18 and 29 years old in good health. Some clones in this sample may be carry-over from other donors' samples. The chain has TRBV15 and TRBJ1-2; tentative D call: TRBD1 (5 bases). The specimen sequenced was naive CD4+ T cells from PBMCs. Subset defined: CD45RA+ positively selected. DNA for the CDR3: TGTGCCACCAGCGCACGACGGGCAGGGACCATACTTTATGGCTACACCTTC. As protein: CATSARRAGTILYGYTF.